This T cell receptor (beta chain) was found in a study of blood T cell repertoires in COVID-19. Study information: The United States, Italy and Spain supplied acute and convalescent COVID-19 samples. Sources were T cells, B-cell-depleted T cells, or PBMCs; the material itself was cDNA or gDNA.

The method was immunoSEQ multiplex PCR; TCRdb's version includes in-frame clones alone and lacks a portion of them. The sample carries about 180,000 clones, roughly 84% recorded once. Those enrolled in Seattle joined during active infection and were followed longitudinally afterward. The CDR3 covers 14 residues. Germline CDR1 is LGHNA and CDR2 is YSLEER. The V end was cut by 0 bases, the J end by 8 bases, with 10 bases between. This chain joins TRBV4-3 and TRBJ1-4, with D hard to call. The source of this sequence is an elderly man with COVID-19, enrolled during active disease. The sequencing input was peripheral blood. The CDR3 region is CASSQDYGEEKLFF. The CDR3 nucleotides are TGCGCCAGCAGCCAAGACTATGGGGAGGAAAAACTGTTTTTT.